This T cell receptor beta chain was found in a study of T cell repertoires in cytomegalovirus infection. Across the study: In public TCR beta signatures, there were indications of both CMV infection and matching HLA type.

Germline V gives CDR1 MDHEN, CDR2 SYDVKM. This CDR3 comprises 14 residues. V was clipped by 5 bases and J by 2 bases, with 10 bases between them. TCRdb reprocessed the reads via MiXCR and lists one record per CDR3 protein. The table records 150,000 to 200,000 distinct CDR3 sequences, over 13% of them present only once. This clonotype was found many times. Its antigen is not known. Study observations and caveats: Clonotypes of TCR beta that were HLA-C-restricted and CMV-specific dominated the ex vivo response. Using cumulative public TCR beta family frequency, the authors identified those who carried CMV together with the relevant HLA.

The sequence derives from a human donor in good health (CMV status not recorded). Some clones in this sample may be carry-over from other donors' samples. The material sequenced was PBMCs. The V and J genes are TRBV28 and TRBJ2-1; D might be TRBD1 (5 bases). The CDR3 coding sequence is TGTGCCAGCAGTCCTAACAGGCCCTACAATGAGCAGTTCTTC. Translating gives CASSPNRPYNEQFF.